Below are 24 T cell receptor beta chains sequenced from a single sample in a study of identical twins (TCRdb year 2016). Library preparation was by 5' RACE. Instrument on record: Illumina HiSeq 2000. TCRdb handled the public reads itself, with Q25 trimming in fastp and clone calling in MiXCR, and kept productive beta chains. Each record represents a unique CDR3 protein, reported with the most common genes and DNA among its rows. The sample table lists about 570,000 distinct CDR3 sequences, over 8.5% of them with a count of one. Jointly, the top ten make up 2.5% to 3.5% of the sample. In addition, the sample was reused for a study of yellow fever vaccine responses in identical twins.

The sequenced sample consisted of PBMCs. The receptors come from a woman younger than 30 in good health.

V gene TRBV6-1 combines with J gene TRBJ1-5; TRBD1 agrees at 7 bases. J was trimmed by 6 bases and V by 6 bases; bases with no gene match: 8. CDR1 and CDR2 (germline): MNHNS, SASEGT. The CDR3 contains 14 residues. The CDR3 region has the DNA TGTGCCAGCAGGAGACAGGGAGCGGCTCAGCCCCAGCATTTT. Translation gives CASRRQGAAQPQHF.

The rearrangement joins TRBV5-1 to TRBJ2-7, with D tentatively TRBD2 (5 bases). V dropped 3 bases and J dropped 2 bases, with 18 bases sitting between them. CDR1 is SGHRS and CDR2 is YFSETQ in the germline V gene. This CDR3 is 16 amino acids long. CDR3 DNA: TGCGCCAGCAGCTCGGCAGGTCTCGGACTTACCTACGAGCAGTACTTC. Protein: CASSSAGLGLTYEQYF.

This clonotype was observed at least ten times. The V and J genes are TRBV6-2 or TRBV6-3 and TRBJ2-7; 9 bases match TRBD1. Germline lookup yields CDR1 MNHEY and CDR2 SVGEGT. The CDR3 totals 14 residues. The V and J ends lost 7 bases and 1 base, in that order; junction bases with no gene match: 5. The CDR3 DNA reads TGTGCCAGCAATCCGGGACAGGGATCCTACGAGCAGTACTTC. Its protein product is CASNPGQGSYEQYF.

The chain recombines TRBV7-2 with TRBJ2-3; either TRBD1 or TRBD2 may fit D (5 bases each). The CDR3 runs to 15 residues. Between the trimmed V and J ends, which lost 4 bases and 0 bases, there was a span of 11 bases. The germline gives CDR1 SGHTA, CDR2 FQGNSA. Written as DNA, the CDR3 is TGTGCCAGCAGCTGGGGGTGGGGAAGCACAGATACGCAGTATTTT. It codes for CASSWGWGSTDTQYF.

This clonotype was detected many times. The J gene is TRBJ1-4, the V gene TRBV12-3 or TRBV12-4, with unresolved D. This CDR3 region has 14 residues. V gave up 7 bases and J gave up 3 bases, with 12 bases separating them. This chain's CDR3 is CASTFSAANEKLFF. CDR3 DNA: TGTGCCAGCACCTTCTCGGCGGCTAATGAAAAACTGTTTTTT.

This clonotype has at least ten counts. The chain couples TRBV28 to TRBJ2-1; D not resolved. CDR1 and CDR2 from the germline V gene are MDHEN and SYDVKM. V lost 6 bases and J lost 3, with 12 bases in between. The CDR3 loop spans 14 amino acids. The CDR3 DNA reads as TGTGCCAGCAGGGATGGTAGGATCTACAATGAGCAGTTCTTC. Its protein is CASRDGRIYNEQFF. Based on the CDR3 plus reference TRBV28 and TRBJ2-1, the full variable domain is DVKVTQSSRYLVKRTGEKVFLECVQDMDHENMFWYRQDPGLGLRLIYFSYDVKMKEKGDIPEGYSVSREKKERFSLILESASTNQTSMYLCASRDGRIYNEQFFGPGTRLTVL.

The rearrangement joins TRBV5-5 to TRBJ2-7, with 7 bases aligning to TRBD1. The CDR3 runs to 16 residues. Germline CDR1 SGHKS, CDR2 YYEKEE (reference sequence). V shed 4 bases and J 0 bases; nucleotides not matched to a gene: 10. The CDR3 bases are TGTGCCAGCAGCCCTAACGGTAGGGACAGCTCCTACGAGCAGTACTTC. This codes for CASSPNGRDSSYEQYF.

This clonotype came up a few times. The chain is built from TRBV7-2 and TRBJ2-7; perhaps TRBD2 as D (6 bases). CDR1 is SGHTA and CDR2 is FQGNSA in the germline V gene. The CDR3 contains 13 residues. V lost 4 bases to trimming and J lost 5 bases, with 12 bases between them. CDR3 region: CASSSMGEDEQYF. Here the CDR3 DNA reads TGTGCCAGCAGCTCGATGGGGGAGGACGAGCAGTACTTC.

This clonotype has ten or more counts. This chain joins TRBV6-1 and TRBJ2-3, with 8 bases identical to TRBD1. CDR3 length: 15 residues. The junction had 8 bases not matched to a gene; V was cut back by 7 bases and J by 2 bases. Germline CDR1 and CDR2: MNHNS and SASEGT. The DNA for the CDR3 is TGTGCCAGCACCAGGGGGACAGGTGCCACAGATACGCAGTATTTT. Translating gives CASTRGTGATDTQYF.

This clonotype has at least ten counts. The genes are TRBV5-6 and TRBJ2-1, with 9 positions matching TRBD2. Germline lookup yields CDR1 SGHDT and CDR2 YYEEEE. The CDR3 has 16 residues. J was trimmed by 2 bases and V by 5 bases; bases with no gene match: 8. CDR3 region: CASSTGLAGTYNEQFF. The CDR3 bases are TGTGCCAGCAGTACCGGGCTAGCGGGAACCTACAATGAGCAGTTCTTC.

The chain links TRBV12-3 or TRBV12-4 to TRBJ2-1; D call uncertain. Between the trimmed V and J ends, which lost 3 bases and 5 bases, there was a span of 11 bases. There are 14 residues in the CDR3. The CDR3 bases are TGTGCCAGCAGTTTTTTGGGTCGGGACAATGAGCAGTTCTTC. Protein product: CASSFLGRDNEQFF.

The V call is TRBV5-1, the J call TRBJ2-3; 9 nucleotides line up with TRBD2. Trimming took 4 bases from V and 1 from J; bases not matched to a gene: 7. Per germline, CDR1 SGHRS and CDR2 YFSETQ. The CDR3 loop spans 16 amino acids. CDR3 protein: CASSPGVAGGTDTQYF. In DNA form, the CDR3 reads TGCGCCAGCAGCCCGGGGGTAGCGGGGGGCACAGATACGCAGTATTTT.

There are a few counts of this clonotype. The chain is built from TRBV6-1 and TRBJ2-7, with D tentatively TRBD1 or TRBD2 (6 bases each). This CDR3 region has 15 residues. Trimming took off 7 bases at V and 2 bases at J, with 18 bases between the two ends. Germline-derived CDR1 and CDR2 are MNHNS and SASEGT. The CDR3 sequence is CASTSGGGNPYEQYF. CDR3 bases: TGTGCCAGCACCAGCGGAGGGGGGAACCCCTACGAGCAGTACTTC.

This clonotype was found many times. The rearrangement links TRBV5-1 to TRBJ1-2; D is unclear. CDR1 is SGHRS and CDR2 is YFSETQ in the germline V gene. This CDR3 has 13 amino acids. The ends were cut back, 0 bases at V and 3 bases at J, with 6 bases in the middle. DNA of the CDR3: TGCGCCAGCAGCTTGGGGTTATACTATGGCTACACCTTC. Protein: CASSLGLYYGYTF. The variable domain in full, with the rest retrieved from reference TRBV5-1 and TRBJ1-2, is KAGVTQTPRYLIKTRGQQVTLSCSPISGHRSVSWYQQTPGQGLQFLFEYFSETQRNKGNFPGRFSGRQFSNSRSEMNVSTLELGDSALYLCASSLGLYYGYTFGSGTRLTVV.

Comments on this clonotype: A clone one base away is much larger, so this may be a read error. The rearrangement links TRBV3-1 to TRBJ2-6; 11 positions match TRBD1. The CDR3 length is 18 residues. Germline CDR1 is LGHDT and CDR2 is YNNKEL (reference sequence). The CDR3 is CTSSNPGQGGTGANVLTF. CDR3 bases: TGTACCAGCAGTAACCCGGGACAGGGGGGAACTGGGGCCAACGTCCTGACTTTC.

This chain links TRBV5-1 with TRBJ2-1; D remains unclear. Germline V CDR1 and CDR2: SGHRS, YFSETQ. The CDR3 sequence is 15 residues long. V lost 5 bases and J 0 bases, leaving 12 bases between the germline ends. CDR3 bases: TGCGCCAGCAGGAAAGAGGTTAACTCCTACAATGAGCAGTTCTTC. It specifies CASRKEVNSYNEQFF.

This clonotype was seen many times. V and J are TRBV7-8 and TRBJ1-5; tentative D call: TRBD1 (5 bases). The CDR3 is 17 amino acids. Germline lookup yields CDR1 SGHVS and CDR2 FQNEAQ. Trimming removed 3 bases at V and 0 bases at J, with 15 bases between. CDR3 sequence reads: CASSFFLQDYSNQPQHF. CDR3 bases: TGTGCCAGCAGCTTCTTCTTACAGGATTATAGCAATCAGCCCCAGCATTTT.

This clonotype has ten or more counts. The chain couples TRBV6-2 or TRBV6-3 to TRBJ2-1; D unclear. The V and J ends lost 7 bases and 10 bases respectively, with 35 bases between them. The CDR3 has 19 amino acids. Per germline, CDR1 MNHEY and CDR2 SVGEGT. CDR3 sequence (DNA): TGTGCCAGCACCAATCCCCCCGTACCCCGAGGCGGAACCTTATGGGAGCAGTTCTTC. Its translation: CASTNPPVPRGGTLWEQFF.

In its sample, this clonotype was seen a few times. The chain couples TRBV12-3 or TRBV12-4 to TRBJ1-2, with no clear D. The CDR3 has 12 residues. Trimming shortened V by 4 bases and J by 4 bases, and 7 bases separated the two germline ends. This CDR3 reads CASSSNSYGYTF. CDR3 bases: TGTGCCAGCAGTTCGAACAGCTATGGCTACACCTTC.

This clonotype was found a few times. The J gene is TRBJ2-7, the V gene TRBV7-3, with D maybe TRBD1 (7 bases). V was cut by 6 bases and J by 2 bases, with 14 bases left in between. CDR3 length: 14 residues. Germline-derived CDR1 and CDR2 are SGHTA and FQGTGA. CDR3 nucleotide sequence: TGTGCCAGCAGGGGGGGACAGATTCCCTACGAGCAGTACTTC. Translation gives CASRGGQIPYEQYF. Supplemented by reference TRBV7-3 and TRBJ2-7, the full variable domain reads GAGVSQTPSNKVTEKGKYVELRCDPISGHTALYWYRQSLGQGPEFLIYFQGTGAADDSGLPNDRFFAVRPEGSVSTLKIQRTERGDSAVYLCASRGGQIPYEQYFGPGTRLTVT.

The chain is built from TRBV4-1 and TRBJ2-3; weak D call: TRBD2 (6 bases). From germline, CDR1 is MGHRA and CDR2 YSYEKL. V lost 1 base and J lost 1, with 15 bases in between. This CDR3 is built from 17 residues. In DNA form, the CDR3 reads TGCGCCAGCAGCCAAGCACGGGGGTTCTTGGGCACAGATACGCAGTATTTT. Amino acids: CASSQARGFLGTDTQYF.

The chain employs TRBV14 and TRBJ2-1; D may correspond to TRBD1 or TRBD2 (6 bases each). This CDR3 has 14 residues. Germline V CDR1 and CDR2: SGHDN, FVKESK. V lost 3 bases and J 7 bases, leaving 13 bases between the germline ends. The CDR3 protein is CASSQGGARNEQFF. For the CDR3, the DNA is TGTGCCAGCAGCCAGGGGGGCGCCCGGAATGAGCAGTTCTTC.

In its sample, this clonotype was seen a few times. The V call is TRBV2, the J call TRBJ2-3; D is tentatively TRBD1 or TRBD2 (5 bases each). The CDR3 covers 14 residues. The germline CDR1 and CDR2 sequences are SNHLY and FYNNEI. Trimming shortened V by 7 bases and J by 0 bases, and 11 bases separated the two germline ends. This CDR3 is CASKVGASTDTQYF. CDR3 in DNA: TGTGCCAGCAAGGTCGGGGCTAGCACAGATACGCAGTATTTT.

Many counts were recorded for this clonotype. The chain joins TRBV12-3 or TRBV12-4 to TRBJ1-1; tentative D call: TRBD1 (5 bases). V shed 0 bases and J shed 1 base, with 6 bases lying between them. The CDR3 length is 14 residues. CDR3 residues: CASSLAGTNTEAFF. The CDR3 DNA sequence: TGTGCCAGCAGTTTAGCAGGGACGAACACTGAAGCTTTCTTT.